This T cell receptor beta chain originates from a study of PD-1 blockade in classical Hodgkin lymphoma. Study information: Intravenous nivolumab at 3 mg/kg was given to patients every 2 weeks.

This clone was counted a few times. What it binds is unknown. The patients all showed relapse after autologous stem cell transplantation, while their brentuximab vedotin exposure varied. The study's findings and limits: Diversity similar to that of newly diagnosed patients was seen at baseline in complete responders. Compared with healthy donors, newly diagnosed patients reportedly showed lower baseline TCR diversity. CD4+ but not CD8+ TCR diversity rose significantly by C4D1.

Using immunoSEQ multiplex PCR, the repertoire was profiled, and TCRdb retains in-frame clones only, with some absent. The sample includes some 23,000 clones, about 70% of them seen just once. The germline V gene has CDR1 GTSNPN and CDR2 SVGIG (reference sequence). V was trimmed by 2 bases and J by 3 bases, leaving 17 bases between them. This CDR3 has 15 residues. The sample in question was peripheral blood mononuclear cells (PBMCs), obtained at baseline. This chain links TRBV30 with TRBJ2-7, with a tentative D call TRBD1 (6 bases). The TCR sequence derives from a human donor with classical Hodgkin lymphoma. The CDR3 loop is CAWSSNFEGGYEQYF. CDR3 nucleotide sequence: TGTGCCTGGAGTAGCAACTTCGAAGGGGGCTACGAGCAGTACTTC. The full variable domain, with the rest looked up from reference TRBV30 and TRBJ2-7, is SQTIHQWPATLVQPVGSPLSLECTVEGTSNPNLYWYRQAAGRGLQLLFYSVGIGQISSEVPQNLSASRPQDRQFILSSKKLLLSDSGFYLCAWSSNFEGGYEQYFGPGTRLTVT.